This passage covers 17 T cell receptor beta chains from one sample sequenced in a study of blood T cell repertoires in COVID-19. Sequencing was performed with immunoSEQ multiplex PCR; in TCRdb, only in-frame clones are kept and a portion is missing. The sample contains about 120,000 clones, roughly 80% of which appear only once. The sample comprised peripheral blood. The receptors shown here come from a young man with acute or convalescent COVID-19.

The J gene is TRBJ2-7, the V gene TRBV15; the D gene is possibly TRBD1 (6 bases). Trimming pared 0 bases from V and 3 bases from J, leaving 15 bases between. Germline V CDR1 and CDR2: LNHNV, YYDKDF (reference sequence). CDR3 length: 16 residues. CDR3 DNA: TGTGCCACCAGCAGAGACCGAAGTGGGGGCAGCTACGAGCAGTACTTC. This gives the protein CATSRDRSGGSYEQYF.

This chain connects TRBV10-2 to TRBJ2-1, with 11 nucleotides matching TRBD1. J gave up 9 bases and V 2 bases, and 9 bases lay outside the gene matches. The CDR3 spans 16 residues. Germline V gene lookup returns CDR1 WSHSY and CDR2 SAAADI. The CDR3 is CASSEPPGQGDREQFF. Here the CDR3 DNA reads TGCGCCAGCAGTGAGCCTCCGGGACAGGGGGATCGTGAGCAGTTCTTC.

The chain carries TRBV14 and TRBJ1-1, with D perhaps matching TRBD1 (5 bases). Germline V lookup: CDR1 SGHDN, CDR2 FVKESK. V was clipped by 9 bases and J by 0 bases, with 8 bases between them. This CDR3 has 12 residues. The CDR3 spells CASQGLNTEAFF. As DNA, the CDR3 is TGTGCCAGTCAGGGCTTGAACACTGAAGCTTTCTTT.

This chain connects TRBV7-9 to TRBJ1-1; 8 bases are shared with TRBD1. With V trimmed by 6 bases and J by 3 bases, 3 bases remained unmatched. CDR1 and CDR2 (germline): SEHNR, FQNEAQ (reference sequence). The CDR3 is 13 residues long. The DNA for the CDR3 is TGTGCCAGCAGGTCGACAGGGGACACTGAAGCTTTCTTT. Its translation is CASRSTGDTEAFF. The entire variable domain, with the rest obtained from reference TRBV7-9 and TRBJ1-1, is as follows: DTGVSQNPRHKITKRGQNVTFRCDPISEHNRLYWYRQTLGQGPEFLTYFQNEAQLEKSRLLSDRFSAERPKGSFSTLEIQRTEQGDSAMYLCASRSTGDTEAFFGQGTRLTVV.

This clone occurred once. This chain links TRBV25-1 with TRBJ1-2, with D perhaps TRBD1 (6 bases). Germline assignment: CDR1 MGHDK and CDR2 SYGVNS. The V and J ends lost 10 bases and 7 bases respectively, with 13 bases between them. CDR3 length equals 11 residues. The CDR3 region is CATRQGSGYTF. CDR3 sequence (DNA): TGTGCCACCCGGCAGGGGTCTGGCTACACCTTC.

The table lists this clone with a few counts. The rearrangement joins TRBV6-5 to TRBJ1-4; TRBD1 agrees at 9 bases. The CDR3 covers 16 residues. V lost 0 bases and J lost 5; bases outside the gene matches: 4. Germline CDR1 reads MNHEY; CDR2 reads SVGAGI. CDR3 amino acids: CASSYSIGTGNEKLFF. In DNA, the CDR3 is TGTGCCAGCAGTTACTCCATCGGGACAGGGAATGAAAAACTGTTTTTT.

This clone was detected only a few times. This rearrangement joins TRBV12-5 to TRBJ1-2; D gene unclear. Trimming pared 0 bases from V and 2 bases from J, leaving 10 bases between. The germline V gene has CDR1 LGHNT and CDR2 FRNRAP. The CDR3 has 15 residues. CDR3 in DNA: TGTGCTAGTGGTTTGGTAGCGGGATCCAACTATGGCTACACCTTC. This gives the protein CASGLVAGSNYGYTF.

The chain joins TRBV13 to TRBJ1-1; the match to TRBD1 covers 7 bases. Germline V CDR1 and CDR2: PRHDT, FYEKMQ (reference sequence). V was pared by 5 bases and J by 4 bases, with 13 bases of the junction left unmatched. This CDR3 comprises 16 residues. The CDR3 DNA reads TGTGCCAGCAGCCAAATACAGGGGAAGTCTCTCACTGAAGCTTTCTTT. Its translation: CASSQIQGKSLTEAFF.

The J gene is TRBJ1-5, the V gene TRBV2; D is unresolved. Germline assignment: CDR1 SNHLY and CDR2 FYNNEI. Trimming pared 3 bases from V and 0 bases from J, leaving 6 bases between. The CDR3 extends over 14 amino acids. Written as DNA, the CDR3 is TGTGCCAGCAGTGACAGATATAGCAATCAGCCCCAGCATTTT. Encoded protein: CASSDRYSNQPQHF.

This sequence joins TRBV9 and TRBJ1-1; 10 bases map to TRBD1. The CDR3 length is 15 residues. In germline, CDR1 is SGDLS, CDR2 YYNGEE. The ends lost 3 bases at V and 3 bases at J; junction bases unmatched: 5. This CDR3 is CASSGTGGGDTEAFF. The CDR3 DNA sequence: TGTGCCAGCAGCGGGACAGGGGGTGGGGACACTGAAGCTTTCTTT.

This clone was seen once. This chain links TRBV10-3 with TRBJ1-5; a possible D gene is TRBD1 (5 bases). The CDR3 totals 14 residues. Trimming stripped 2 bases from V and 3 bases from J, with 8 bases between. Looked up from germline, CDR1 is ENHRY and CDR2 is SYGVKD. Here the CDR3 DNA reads TGTGCCATCAGTGAGGGGGGGTACAATCAGCCCCAGCATTTT. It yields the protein CAISEGGYNQPQHF.

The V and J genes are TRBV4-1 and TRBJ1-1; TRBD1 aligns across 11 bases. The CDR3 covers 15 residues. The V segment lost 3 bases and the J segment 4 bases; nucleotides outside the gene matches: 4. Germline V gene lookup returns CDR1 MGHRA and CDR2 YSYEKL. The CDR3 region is CASSHPGTGGTEAFF. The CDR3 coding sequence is TGCGCCAGCAGCCACCCAGGGACAGGGGGCACTGAAGCTTTCTTT.

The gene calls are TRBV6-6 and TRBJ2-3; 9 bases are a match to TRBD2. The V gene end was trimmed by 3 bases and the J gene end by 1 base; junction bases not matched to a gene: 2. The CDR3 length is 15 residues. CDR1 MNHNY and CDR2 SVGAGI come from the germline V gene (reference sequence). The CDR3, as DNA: TGTGCCAGCAGTTATGCTAGCGGGGGCACAGATACGCAGTATTTT. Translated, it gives CASSYASGGTDTQYF.

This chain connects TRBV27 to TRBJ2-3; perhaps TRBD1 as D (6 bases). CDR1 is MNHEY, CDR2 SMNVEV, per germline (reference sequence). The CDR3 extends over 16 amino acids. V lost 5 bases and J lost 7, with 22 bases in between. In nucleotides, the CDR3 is TGTGCCAGCAGTCTTAAAGGGACAACCTCGGTGAATACGCAGTATTTT. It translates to CASSLKGTTSVNTQYF.

The CDR3 DNA reads as TGTGCCAGCAGTCAGATAGGGACAGTCTATGGCTACACCTTC. Translated: CASSQIGTVYGYTF. V usage is TRBV6-1 and J usage is TRBJ1-2; 7 bases map to TRBD1. The J segment lost 4 bases and the V segment lost 5 bases, leaving 7 bases of the junction unmatched. Germline-derived CDR1 and CDR2 are MNHNS and SASEGT. There are 14 residues in the CDR3.

The CDR3 DNA reads TGTGCCAGCAGCTTCCTGACAGGGATCGCTTTCTTT. This sequence encodes CASSFLTGIAFF. V and J are TRBV7-2 and TRBJ1-1; 7 bases match TRBD1. The CDR3 covers 12 residues. V lost 3 bases to trimming and J lost 11 bases; unmatched junction nucleotides: 6. Germline loops: CDR1 SGHTA, CDR2 FQGNSA.

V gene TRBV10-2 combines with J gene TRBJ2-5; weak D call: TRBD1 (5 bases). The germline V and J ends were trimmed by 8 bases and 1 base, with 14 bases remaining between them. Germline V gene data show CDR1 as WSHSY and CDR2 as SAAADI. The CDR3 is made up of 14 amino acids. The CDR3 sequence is CASRARASQETQYF. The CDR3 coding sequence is TGCGCCAGCCGGGCCAGGGCCTCCCAAGAGACCCAGTACTTC.